Presented here are 28 T cell receptor beta chains from one specimen sequenced in a study of graft-versus-host responses after intestinal transplantation. Clones were read by immunoSEQ multiplex PCR, and TCRdb kept only the in-frame ones, dropping some. The sample lists about 120,000 clones; roughly nine tenths were seen once. Their cognate antigens are unknown. The sample consisted of unstimulated CD4+ T cells sorted from spleen or lymph node cells, taken before intestinal transplant. Source of these receptors: a human donor who received an intestinal transplant.

The rearrangement links TRBV30 to TRBJ2-1, with TRBD2 matching 9 bases. From germline, CDR1 is GTSNPN and CDR2 SVGIG (reference sequence). The CDR3 loop spans 15 amino acids. After removal of 0 bases from V and 5 bases from J, the junction contained 5 bases not matched to a gene. The CDR3: CAWSVRLAGNNEQFF. As DNA, the CDR3 is TGTGCCTGGAGTGTACGTCTAGCGGGAAACAATGAGCAGTTCTTC. Complete variable domain (other parts from reference TRBV30 and TRBJ2-1): SQTIHQWPATLVQPVGSPLSLECTVEGTSNPNLYWYRQAAGRGLQLLFYSVGIGQISSEVPQNLSASRPQDRQFILSSKKLLLSDSGFYLCAWSVRLAGNNEQFFGPGTRLTVL.

This chain links TRBV6-6 with TRBJ2-1; maybe TRBD2 (5 bases). V was clipped by 0 bases and J by 3 bases, with 12 bases between them. CDR3 length: 16 residues. Germline values: CDR1 MNHNY, CDR2 SVGAGI (reference sequence). CDR3 in amino acids: CASSYSKPRDYNEQFF. Written as DNA, the CDR3 is TGTGCCAGCAGTTACTCGAAACCTCGGGACTACAATGAGCAGTTCTTC.

The gene calls are TRBV5-4 and TRBJ1-4; 7 bases fit TRBD1. Germline assignment: CDR1 SGHNT and CDR2 YYREEE (reference sequence). The CDR3 has 14 amino acids. V shed 3 bases, J shed 6 bases, and the junction held 5 bases outside the gene matches. The CDR3 nucleotides read TGTGCCAGCAGCTCCGGGACAGTTGATGAAAAACTGTTTTTT. Protein product: CASSSGTVDEKLFF. Looking up the rest from reference TRBV5-4 and TRBJ1-4 gives the full variable domain: ETGVTQSPTHLIKTRGQQVTLRCSSQSGHNTVSWYQQALGQGPQFIFQYYREEENGRGNFPPRFSGLQFPNYSSELNVNALELDDSALYLCASSSGTVDEKLFFGSGTQLSVL.

This clone has only one observation. The chain couples TRBV18 to TRBJ1-3; a possible D gene is TRBD1 (6 bases). Germline V gene lookup returns CDR1 KGHSH and CDR2 LQKENI. The CDR3 length is 17 residues. The V and J ends lost 1 base and 2 bases respectively, with 15 bases between them. The CDR3 nucleotides are TGTGCCAGCTCACCACGGAGGACAGCGCCCACTGGAAACACCATATATTTT. Translated: CASSPRRTAPTGNTIYF.

Details on this clone: Germline and junction disagree at one end, which may indicate a read error. The chain uses TRBV28 and TRBJ1-1; TRBD1 agrees at 7 bases. The CDR3 consists of 15 residues. CDR1 is MDHEN, CDR2 SYDVKM, per germline. The CDR3 bases are TGTGCCAGCAGCTTATCCCACAGGGGGAACACTGAAGCTTTCTTT. Its protein is CASSLSHRGNTEAFF.

The chain joins TRBV28 to TRBJ2-5; D is unresolved. Germline values: CDR1 MDHEN, CDR2 SYDVKM. The V end was cut by 3 bases, the J end by 13 bases, with 12 bases between. The CDR3 consists of 11 residues. CDR3 loop: CASSFLSVWYF. The DNA for the CDR3 is TGTGCCAGCAGTTTCTTGAGCGTATGGTACTTC.

The chain joins TRBV7-2 to TRBJ1-1; D gene unclear. V dropped 3 bases and J dropped 4 bases, with 15 bases sitting between them. This CDR3 is built from 15 residues. Germline V CDR1 and CDR2: SGHTA, FQGNSA. This chain's CDR3 is CASSFQRAGFTEAFF. CDR3 DNA sequence: TGTGCCAGCAGCTTCCAAAGAGCAGGTTTCACTGAAGCTTTCTTT.

The V gene is TRBV2, the J gene TRBJ1-2, with 8 positions matching TRBD1. V shed 7 bases, J shed 6 bases, and the junction held 10 bases outside the gene matches. Germline CDR1 is SNHLY and CDR2 is FYNNEI. The CDR3 spans 14 residues. CDR3 sequence reads: CASTPDRGPHGYTF. The CDR3 DNA follows: TGTGCCAGCACCCCTGACAGGGGTCCGCATGGCTACACCTTC.

The chain is built from TRBV5-1 and TRBJ2-1, with 8 bases fitting TRBD2. The CDR3 runs to 16 residues. With 4 bases clipped from V and 4 bases from J, the junction kept 10 bases outside the gene matches. The V gene's germline CDR1 is SGHRS and CDR2 YFSETQ. The CDR3 sequence: CASSPSAGGSYNEQFF. The CDR3 region has the DNA TGCGCCAGCAGCCCGTCCGCGGGGGGCTCTTACAATGAGCAGTTCTTC.

The chain combines TRBV2 with TRBJ2-2; TRBD1 agrees at 10 bases. V lost 6 bases to trimming and J lost 6 bases; unmatched junction nucleotides: 4. CDR3 length equals 14 residues. Germline V gene lookup returns CDR1 SNHLY and CDR2 FYNNEI. The CDR3 protein is CASRIGQGAGELFF. The CDR3 DNA follows: TGTGCCAGCAGAATCGGACAGGGGGCCGGGGAGCTGTTTTTT.

This sequence joins TRBV20-1 and TRBJ1-1; no clear D gene. Trimming took off 2 bases at V and 10 bases at J, with 8 bases between the two ends. From germline, CDR1 is DFQATT and CDR2 SNEGSKA (reference sequence). The CDR3 covers 10 residues. CDR3 protein: CSARSEGAFF. For the CDR3, the DNA is TGCAGTGCTAGATCGGAGGGAGCTTTCTTT.

The chain carries TRBV2 and TRBJ2-5, with D unclear. The ends were cut back, 4 bases at V and 10 bases at J, with 19 bases in the middle. CDR3 length: 14 residues. CDR1 is SNHLY, CDR2 FYNNEI, per germline. The CDR3 here is CASSVLPRLLGQYF. In DNA form, the CDR3 reads TGTGCCAGCAGTGTTCTCCCTAGGCTCCTAGGCCAGTACTTC.

This sequence joins TRBV4-1 and TRBJ1-3; unclear D gene. V lost 4 bases and J 0 bases, leaving 28 bases between the germline ends. The V gene's germline CDR1 is MGHRA and CDR2 YSYEKL. The CDR3 covers 21 residues. CDR3 sequence: CASSLSRAFKPSGVSGNTIYF. CDR3 DNA: TGCGCCAGCAGCCTTTCGCGCGCGTTCAAGCCGAGCGGGGTCTCTGGAAACACCATATATTTT.

V is TRBV11-2 and J is TRBJ1-6, with 8 bases aligning to TRBD1. The germline V gene encodes CDR1 SGHAT and CDR2 FQNNGV. The CDR3 consists of 15 residues. V was pared by 1 base and J by 7 bases, with 3 bases of the junction left unmatched. The CDR3 DNA reads as TGTGCCAGCAGCTTAGGGGACAGGATGAATTCACCCCTCCACTTT. This gives the protein CASSLGDRMNSPLHF.

The rearrangement uses TRBV2 and TRBJ2-5; 11 bases agree with TRBD2. V shed 7 bases and J 5 bases; nucleotides not matched to a gene: 12. The CDR3 runs to 16 residues. From germline, CDR1 is SNHLY and CDR2 FYNNEI. The CDR3 nucleotides are TGTGCCAGCACTTCGACTAGCGGGATATCCTTCGAGACCCAGTACTTC. It is translated as CASTSTSGISFETQYF.

This chain uses TRBV28 with TRBJ2-3; TRBD1 agrees at 9 bases. Germline CDR1 reads MDHEN; CDR2 reads SYDVKM. This CDR3 comprises 21 residues. J gave up 3 bases and V 4 bases, and 23 bases lay outside the gene matches. The CDR3 region has the DNA TGTGCCAGCAGTTGGGGACAGGGTTGGACTGGACGGTCCATAGGGACAGATACGCAGTATTTT. This encodes CASSWGQGWTGRSIGTDTQYF.

The gene calls are TRBV6-4 and TRBJ2-1; TRBD2 agrees at 12 bases. The CDR3 is 17 residues long. Germline V gives CDR1 MRHNA, CDR2 SNTAGT. V lost 6 bases, J lost 0 bases, and 6 bases stayed unmatched. Here the CDR3 reads CASSRSSGGASYNEQFF. The CDR3 coding sequence is TGTGCCAGCAGCCGATCTAGCGGGGGGGCCTCCTACAATGAGCAGTTCTTC.

The chain links TRBV6-5 to TRBJ2-7, with 9 positions matching TRBD2. The CDR3 extends over 16 amino acids. V shed 0 bases and J 2 bases; nucleotides not matched to a gene: 5. CDR1 is MNHEY, CDR2 SVGAGI, per germline. The CDR3 reads CASSYSVTSGPYEQYF. CDR3 coding DNA: TGTGCCAGCAGTTACTCGGTGACTAGCGGACCCTACGAGCAGTACTTC.

CDR3 in amino acids: CASSARNPGGPREQYF. The CDR3 nucleotides are TGTGCCAGCAGCGCCAGGAATCCGGGAGGGCCCCGCGAGCAGTACTTC. The V call is TRBV6-6, the J call TRBJ2-5; 8 bases map to TRBD2. The DNA end is a closer match to TRBJ2-7, so the J assignment may be wrong. Per germline, CDR1 MNHNY and CDR2 SVGAGI (reference sequence). This CDR3 has 16 residues.

The chain links TRBV5-4 to TRBJ2-6; D might be TRBD1 (6 bases). Germline V gene sequence: CDR1 SGHNT, CDR2 YYREEE (reference sequence). V was trimmed by 5 bases and J by 4 bases, leaving 19 bases between them. The CDR3 covers 17 residues. The CDR3 bases are TGTGCCAGCAGGAATACCAGGGGCGGGCCGGGGGCCAACGTCCTGACTTTC. This encodes CASRNTRGGPGANVLTF.

This clone was detected once. In DNA form, the CDR3 reads TGTGCCAGCAGTCTAGCGGGAGCCTACAATGAGCAGTTCTTC. Residues: CASSLAGAYNEQFF. V and J are TRBV27 and TRBJ2-1, with 10 nucleotides matching TRBD2. Per germline, CDR1 MNHEY and CDR2 SMNVEV (reference sequence). The V segment lost 5 bases and the J segment 2 bases; nucleotides outside the gene matches: 0. The CDR3 is made up of 14 amino acids.

This chain uses TRBV6-5 with TRBJ2-7; 10 bases agree with TRBD2. CDR3 length: 15 residues. V was clipped by 6 bases and J by 3 bases; unmatched bases: 8. Germline V gene data show CDR1 as MNHEY and CDR2 as SVGAGI. CDR3 region: CASSLRRLAGYEQYF. DNA for the CDR3: TGTGCCAGCAGCCTACGCCGACTAGCGGGCTACGAGCAGTACTTC.

Written as DNA, the CDR3 is TGTGCCATACAGGGTGAACCCTACGAGCAGTACTTC. Its protein is CAIQGEPYEQYF. V is TRBV6-1 and J is TRBJ2-7; D possibly corresponds to TRBD1 (6 bases). CDR3 length: 12 amino acids. Germline V gene data show CDR1 as MNHNS and CDR2 as SASEGT. V was cut by 10 bases and J by 2 bases, with 12 bases left in between.

The CDR3 DNA reads as TGTGCCAGCAGCTTAAAGAGAGCGGGGAGTTTGGGTCAAGAGACCCAGTACTTC. Translating gives CASSLKRAGSLGQETQYF. V and J are TRBV7-6 and TRBJ2-5; 7 bases align to TRBD2. This CDR3 comprises 18 residues. CDR1 is SGHVS and CDR2 is FNYEAQ in the germline V gene. V lost 2 bases and J lost 2; bases outside the gene matches: 14.

V is TRBV11-2 and J is TRBJ2-1; 10 bases agree with TRBD2. The junction had 8 bases not matched to a gene; V was cut back by 5 bases and J by 1 base. This CDR3 has 17 residues. Germline values: CDR1 SGHAT, CDR2 FQNNGV. The CDR3 region is CASSLRGLAASYNEQFF. In DNA form, the CDR3 reads TGTGCCAGCAGCCTCCGAGGACTAGCGGCGTCCTACAATGAGCAGTTCTTC.

This clone occurred once. The CDR3 is CASSSLPGNEQFF. CDR3 DNA: TGTGCCAGCTCATCCCTCCCGGGGAATGAGCAGTTCTTC. The chain uses TRBV18 and TRBJ2-1; the D gene is possibly TRBD2 (5 bases). V was pared by 5 bases and J by 7 bases, with 12 bases between. CDR3 length: 13 residues. The V gene's germline CDR1 is KGHSH and CDR2 LQKENI. Supplemented by reference TRBV18 and TRBJ2-1, the full variable domain reads NAGVMQNPRHLVRRRGQEARLRCSPMKGHSHVYWYRQLPEEGLKFMVYLQKENIIDESGMPKERFSAEFPKEGPSILRIQQVVRGDSAAYFCASSSLPGNEQFFGPGTRLTVL.

The chain joins TRBV5-4 to TRBJ2-6; TRBD1 might be the D (5 bases). Germline CDR1 is SGHNT and CDR2 is YYREEE (reference sequence). This CDR3 spans 15 amino acids. V was cut by 5 bases and J by 1 base, with 10 bases left in between. Here the CDR3 reads CASSPQGSGANVLTF. The CDR3 nucleotides read TGTGCCAGCAGTCCCCAGGGTTCTGGGGCCAACGTCCTGACTTTC.

The chain links TRBV2 to TRBJ2-2, with a weak D call TRBD2 (6 bases). Germline CDR1 is SNHLY and CDR2 is FYNNEI. Trimming shortened V by 7 bases and J by 3 bases, and 15 bases separated the two germline ends. The CDR3 consists of 15 residues. For the CDR3, the DNA is TGTGCCAGCAACGGGCAGACTAGTCACACCGGGGAGCTGTTTTTT. Translated: CASNGQTSHTGELFF.